The rows below give T cell receptor beta chains drawn from one sample of a study of cytomegalovirus exposure and HLA in healthy donors. Clones were read by immunoSEQ multiplex PCR, and TCRdb kept only the in-frame ones, dropping some. The sample holds hundreds of thousands of clones, around three quarters seen once. Sequencing was performed on PBMCs. The source is a man in his forties or fifties in good health and CMV-seronegative. The CDR3 runs from the conserved cysteine through the conserved F or W. Fields, in order: D gene, clone size, J gene, V gene, CDR3 DNA, CDR3 protein. A D gene is named only where the DNA matches it firmly. A row's size may be missing; if present it is once, few, many or a size class.

d_call: NA; clone_size: few; j_call: TRBJ2-7; v_call: TRBV9; cdr3_nt: TGTGCCAGCAGCGTAGACCACAGCTCCTACGAGCAGTACTTC; cdr3_aa: CASSVDHSSYEQYF
d_call: NA; clone_size: NA; j_call: TRBJ2-1; v_call: TRBV27; cdr3_nt: TGTGCCAGCAGGGAGGGACCGTCAACATTTTACAATGAGCAGTTCTTC; cdr3_aa: CASREGPSTFYNEQFF
d_call: TRBD2; clone_size: few; j_call: TRBJ2-5; v_call: TRBV10-1; cdr3_nt: TGCGCCAGCAGTGGGGGGGCAGCGGGAGGACCCTCGGGGACCCAGTACTTC; cdr3_aa: CASSGGAAGGPSGTQYF
d_call: NA; clone_size: NA; j_call: TRBJ2-6; v_call: TRBV11-2; cdr3_nt: TGTGCCAGCAGCCATATCCGGGGGAGCTCTGAGGCCAACGTCCTGACTTTC; cdr3_aa: CASSHIRGSSEANVLTF
d_call: TRBD1; clone_size: NA; j_call: TRBJ2-7; v_call: TRBV30; cdr3_nt: TGTGCCTGGAGTGTAGCGACAGGGGATTACGAGCAGTACTTC; cdr3_aa: CAWSVATGDYEQYF
d_call: NA; clone_size: NA; j_call: TRBJ2-7; v_call: TRBV7-2; cdr3_nt: TGTGCCAGCAGCTTAGCGGGCAACTACGAGCAGTACTTC; cdr3_aa: CASSLAGNYEQYF
d_call: TRBD2; clone_size: NA; j_call: TRBJ2-5; v_call: TRBV2; cdr3_nt: TGTGCCAGCAGTACCTTAGCGGGGTCGGCAGAGACCCAGTACTTC; cdr3_aa: CASSTLAGSAETQYF
d_call: NA; clone_size: NA; j_call: TRBJ1-6; v_call: TRBV30; cdr3_nt: TGTGCCTGGAGGCGGAATAATGGCAATTCACCCCTCCACTTT; cdr3_aa: CAWRRNNGNSPLHF
d_call: NA; clone_size: NA; j_call: TRBJ1-1; v_call: TRBV5-1; cdr3_nt: TGCGCCAGCAGCTTCGGTGTGGAAGCTTTCTTT; cdr3_aa: CASSFGVEAFF
d_call: NA; clone_size: NA; j_call: TRBJ1-3; v_call: TRBV18; cdr3_nt: TGTGCCAGCTCACCGCCGGGTCTCTCTGGAAACACCATATATTTT; cdr3_aa: CASSPPGLSGNTIYF
d_call: NA; clone_size: NA; j_call: TRBJ1-1; v_call: TRBV19; cdr3_nt: TGTGCCAGTAGTGGGGAGGCCAGAACTGAAGCTTTCTTT; cdr3_aa: CASSGEARTEAFF
d_call: NA; clone_size: few; j_call: TRBJ2-7; v_call: TRBV9; cdr3_nt: TGTGCCAGCAGTGTCTCACCAGACAGCTCCTACGAGCAGTACTTC; cdr3_aa: CASSVSPDSSYEQYF
d_call: TRBD1; clone_size: NA; j_call: TRBJ1-6; v_call: TRBV14; cdr3_nt: TGTGCCAGCAGTCACCACAGGGGTAATTCACCCCTCCACTTT; cdr3_aa: CASSHHRGNSPLHF
d_call: TRBD1; clone_size: NA; j_call: TRBJ1-2; v_call: TRBV7-9; cdr3_nt: TGTGCCAGCAGCTATCGAGGGACAGGGTGGAATAGTGGCTACACCTTC; cdr3_aa: CASSYRGTGWNSGYTF
d_call: NA; clone_size: few; j_call: TRBJ2-4; v_call: TRBV5-4; cdr3_nt: TGTGCCAGCAGCTTCCGCAGTCCTTTAGCCAAAAACATTCAGTACTTC; cdr3_aa: CASSFRSPLAKNIQYF
d_call: NA; clone_size: NA; j_call: TRBJ2-5; v_call: TRBV19; cdr3_nt: TGTGCCAGTAGCCCAAGTGTTGAGGTGACCCAGTACTTC; cdr3_aa: CASSPSVEVTQYF
d_call: NA; clone_size: NA; j_call: TRBJ1-1; v_call: TRBV5-8; cdr3_nt: TGTGCCAGCAGCCCGAGGGCGAGCACTGAAGCTTTCTTT; cdr3_aa: CASSPRASTEAFF
d_call: TRBD1; clone_size: few; j_call: TRBJ2-2; v_call: TRBV29-1; cdr3_nt: TGCAGCGTTGCGGACAGGGTGAACACCGGGGAGCTGTTTTTT; cdr3_aa: CSVADRVNTGELFF
d_call: NA; clone_size: NA; j_call: TRBJ1-6; v_call: TRBV5-1; cdr3_nt: TGCGCCAGCAGGCCAGACTTCAATTCACCCCTCCACTTT; cdr3_aa: CASRPDFNSPLHF
d_call: TRBD1; clone_size: NA; j_call: TRBJ1-6; v_call: TRBV4-1; cdr3_nt: TGCGCCAGCAGCCAACCCCGGACAGGGTTCGGTTCACCCCTCCACTTT; cdr3_aa: CASSQPRTGFGSPLHF
d_call: TRBD1; clone_size: few; j_call: TRBJ1-2; v_call: TRBV9; cdr3_nt: TGTGCCAGCAGCGCCCCGGGACAGGGGAACTATGGCTACACCTTC; cdr3_aa: CASSAPGQGNYGYTF
d_call: NA; clone_size: few; j_call: TRBJ1-1; v_call: TRBV6-5; cdr3_nt: TGTGCCAGCAGTTACTCGTCTAACAGGGAAGCTTTCTTT; cdr3_aa: CASSYSSNREAFF
d_call: NA; clone_size: NA; j_call: TRBJ1-1; v_call: TRBV6-1; cdr3_nt: TGTGCCAGCAGTGAAAGGGACTTCGGAAATGAAGCTTTCTTT; cdr3_aa: CASSERDFGNEAFF
d_call: TRBD2; clone_size: NA; j_call: TRBJ2-4; v_call: TRBV7-9; cdr3_nt: TGTGCCAGCAGCTTAGCGGGACCGGGGGGCAAAAACATTCAGTACTTC; cdr3_aa: CASSLAGPGGKNIQYF
d_call: NA; clone_size: NA; j_call: TRBJ2-3; v_call: TRBV6-1; cdr3_nt: TGTGCCAGCAGTGAGGGGACAACTACCACAGATACGCAGTATTTT; cdr3_aa: CASSEGTTTTDTQYF
d_call: TRBD2; clone_size: NA; j_call: TRBJ2-7; v_call: TRBV27; cdr3_nt: TGTGCCAGCAGTTTTGTAGCGGGAGTTTACGAGCAGTACTTC; cdr3_aa: CASSFVAGVYEQYF
d_call: TRBD1; clone_size: NA; j_call: TRBJ1-1; v_call: TRBV2; cdr3_nt: TGTGCCAGCAGTCCTGAGACAGGGTCGACCACTGAAGCTTTCTTT; cdr3_aa: CASSPETGSTTEAFF
d_call: TRBD1; clone_size: NA; j_call: TRBJ1-1; v_call: TRBV7-8; cdr3_nt: TGTGCCAGCAGCTCCCAAATCACAGGGGATCCCACTGAAGCTTTCTTT; cdr3_aa: CASSSQITGDPTEAFF
d_call: NA; clone_size: NA; j_call: TRBJ2-5; v_call: TRBV4-1; cdr3_nt: TGCGCCAGCAGCCAAGCGCTGGGCTACCAAGAGACCCAGTACTTC; cdr3_aa: CASSQALGYQETQYF
d_call: TRBD2; clone_size: NA; j_call: TRBJ2-1; v_call: TRBV5-1; cdr3_nt: TGCGCCAGCAGCCCCCTAGCGGCGGGAGGCGGGAATGAGCAGTTCTTC; cdr3_aa: CASSPLAAGGGNEQFF
d_call: NA; clone_size: NA; j_call: TRBJ2-7; v_call: TRBV5-6; cdr3_nt: TGTGCCAGCAGCCCCGGGGGAATCCTGTGGGAGCAGTACTTC; cdr3_aa: CASSPGGILWEQYF
d_call: NA; clone_size: NA; j_call: TRBJ1-1; v_call: TRBV7-9; cdr3_nt: TGTGCCAGCAGCTTAGCGGAACAGGGAACTGAAGCTTTCTTT; cdr3_aa: CASSLAEQGTEAFF
d_call: TRBD2; clone_size: few; j_call: TRBJ2-1; v_call: TRBV19; cdr3_nt: TGTGCCAGTAGTAGACGCGGGGGTGGCTCCTACAATGAGCAGTTCTTC; cdr3_aa: CASSRRGGGSYNEQFF
d_call: TRBD2; clone_size: NA; j_call: TRBJ2-5; v_call: TRBV9; cdr3_nt: TGTGCCAGCAGCAGAGGACTAGCGGGACTTGGGAAGACCCAGTACTTC; cdr3_aa: CASSRGLAGLGKTQYF
d_call: NA; clone_size: NA; j_call: TRBJ2-7; v_call: TRBV29-1; cdr3_nt: TGCAGCGTTGTCGGGGGAGGAGTCCCCTACGAGCAGTACTTC; cdr3_aa: CSVVGGGVPYEQYF
d_call: TRBD1; clone_size: few; j_call: TRBJ2-7; v_call: TRBV19; cdr3_nt: TGTGCCAGTAGCATGGGACAGGGACCATCCTACGAGCAGTACTTC; cdr3_aa: CASSMGQGPSYEQYF
d_call: NA; clone_size: few; j_call: TRBJ2-3; v_call: TRBV2; cdr3_nt: TGTGCCAGCAGGGTCACTCTAGAGTCCCAAACAGATACGCAGTATTTT; cdr3_aa: CASRVTLESQTDTQYF
d_call: TRBD1; clone_size: NA; j_call: TRBJ2-3; v_call: TRBV19; cdr3_nt: TGTGCCAGTACGACAGGGGTTGGACGAAATACGCAGTATTTT; cdr3_aa: CASTTGVGRNTQYF
d_call: NA; clone_size: NA; j_call: TRBJ2-5; v_call: TRBV30; cdr3_nt: TGTGCCTGGAATGAAGGAGGGTGGGGGCAGTACTTC; cdr3_aa: CAWNEGGWGQYF
d_call: NA; clone_size: NA; j_call: TRBJ2-5; v_call: TRBV21-1; cdr3_nt: TGTGCCAGCAGCAAAGCAAGGGTCAGGGGCTTGTACCAAGAGACCCAGTACTTC; cdr3_aa: CASSKARVRGLYQETQYF
d_call: NA; clone_size: once; j_call: TRBJ2-1; v_call: TRBV10-3; cdr3_nt: TGTGCCATCAGTTTTACAGGGGGGAGGGATGAGCAGTTCTTC; cdr3_aa: CAISFTGGRDEQFF
d_call: TRBD1; clone_size: NA; j_call: TRBJ2-1; v_call: TRBV27; cdr3_nt: TGTGCCAGCAGTTCCGGACAGGGTCCTGAGCAGTTCTTC; cdr3_aa: CASSSGQGPEQFF
d_call: TRBD1; clone_size: NA; j_call: TRBJ1-3; v_call: TRBV7-6; cdr3_nt: TGTGCCAGCAGCCCCCTCCAAGGGACAGGGGATAGAAACACCATATATTTT; cdr3_aa: CASSPLQGTGDRNTIYF
d_call: TRBD2; clone_size: NA; j_call: TRBJ2-4; v_call: TRBV28; cdr3_nt: TGTGCCAGCAGTTTACTTAGCGGGGCCAAAAACATTCAGTACTTC; cdr3_aa: CASSLLSGAKNIQYF
d_call: NA; clone_size: NA; j_call: TRBJ2-3; v_call: TRBV11-3; cdr3_nt: TGTGCCAGCAGCTTGGGGGGAACCGCCACAGATACGCAGTATTTT; cdr3_aa: CASSLGGTATDTQYF
d_call: NA; clone_size: NA; j_call: TRBJ2-1; v_call: TRBV4-1; cdr3_nt: TGCGCCAGCAGCCAAGGGGGGGTTCCCAATGAGCAGTTCTTC; cdr3_aa: CASSQGGVPNEQFF
d_call: NA; clone_size: NA; j_call: TRBJ1-1; v_call: TRBV28; cdr3_nt: TGTGCCAGTACCCTGGGGGGGGAGGCAAACACTGAAGCTTTCTTT; cdr3_aa: CASTLGGEANTEAFF
d_call: NA; clone_size: NA; j_call: TRBJ2-3; v_call: TRBV10-3; cdr3_nt: TGTGCCACCCAGGCTCTGAGCACAGATACGCAGTATTTT; cdr3_aa: CATQALSTDTQYF
d_call: NA; clone_size: NA; j_call: TRBJ2-2; v_call: TRBV28; cdr3_nt: TGTGCCAGTGTGGGAGGAATAGGATCCGGGGAGCTGTTTTTT; cdr3_aa: CASVGGIGSGELFF